The sequence of this T cell receptor beta chain was determined in a study of cytomegalovirus exposure and HLA in healthy donors. Study results and caveats: Most of the TCR beta V segments (in an earlier analysis) were productive either about 87% or about 30% of the time. Accurate HLA-A and HLA-B prediction from TCR beta sequences was reported for most subjects.

Researchers ran the PCR with 60 Vbeta and 13 Jbeta primers. The protocol was immunoSEQ multiplex PCR, while the TCRdb copy is restricted to in-frame clones and leaves out a portion. The sample includes about 120,000 clones, approximately 81% of them seen just once. Germline values: CDR1 MGHDK, CDR2 SYGVNS. V lost 4 bases to trimming and J lost 4 bases; unmatched junction nucleotides: 1. The CDR3 has 13 residues. Comment on this clone: Its antigen is not identified.

This TCR derives from a man in his late teens or twenties in good health and CMV-seropositive. Sequenced material: PBMCs. The chain carries TRBV25-1 and TRBJ2-7; 10 bases are shared with TRBD2. The CDR3 DNA reads as TGTGCCAGCAGTGCGGGACTAGCGTACGAGCAGTACTTC. Residues: CASSAGLAYEQYF.